A selection of T cell receptor beta chains follows, all from one sample in a study of T-cell memory formation after mild COVID-19. TCRdb fed the 5' RACE reads into MiXCR, producing one record per CDR3 protein. This sample has about 270,000 distinct CDR3 sequences, with 16% found just once. The sequencing input was PBMCs or a T cell subset sorted from them (not recorded which). These receptors were collected from a man younger than 30 who had mild COVID-19 (a few samples of this study predate the infection). Cell type and time point are not known. Each CDR3 is given with its conserved first and last residue. D genes are given only for firm matches. Size is stated for part of the rows, as once, few or many counts, or as a class when the clone is expanded.

J gene: TRBJ1-6; D gene: NA; V gene: TRBV27; clone size: few; CDR3 DNA: TGTGCCAGCAGTTTGGCGTTTTCGGATTCACCCCTCCACTTT; CDR3 protein: CASSLAFSDSPLHF
J gene: TRBJ2-1; D gene: NA; V gene: TRBV5-1; clone size: few; CDR3 DNA: TGCGCCAGCAGCAACCAACCAGCCCCCATGTGGGATGAGCAGTTCTTC; CDR3 protein: CASSNQPAPMWDEQFF
J gene: TRBJ1-6; D gene: NA; V gene: TRBV2; clone size: NA; CDR3 DNA: TGTGCCAGCGGTGACTGGACACCTAATTCACCCCTCCACTTT; CDR3 protein: CASGDWTPNSPLHF
J gene: TRBJ2-1; D gene: TRBD2; V gene: TRBV5-5; clone size: many; CDR3 DNA: TGTGCCAGCAGCGCGACAGGGACTAGCGGGCGAATCGCCTACAATGAGCAGTTCTTC; CDR3 protein: CASSATGTSGRIAYNEQFF
J gene: TRBJ1-6; D gene: TRBD1; V gene: TRBV4-1; clone size: few; CDR3 DNA: TGCGCCAGCAGCCAGCAACAGGGGACGGTCCTCCACTTT; CDR3 protein: CASSQQQGTVLHF
J gene: TRBJ1-2; D gene: TRBD1; V gene: TRBV29-1; clone size: once; CDR3 DNA: TGCAGCGTTGTCCGGACAGGGACAAACTATGGCTACACCTTC; CDR3 protein: CSVVRTGTNYGYTF
J gene: TRBJ1-5; D gene: NA; V gene: TRBV4-1; clone size: NA; CDR3 DNA: TGCGCCAGCAGCGAGGCCGGGGCAGGGGATTATCAGCCCCAGCATTTT; CDR3 protein: CASSEAGAGDYQPQHF
J gene: TRBJ2-3; D gene: TRBD2; V gene: TRBV28; clone size: NA; CDR3 DNA: TGTGCCAGCAGTTTCCCGGGACTAGCGGGTTTAGATACGCAGTATTTT; CDR3 protein: CASSFPGLAGLDTQYF
J gene: TRBJ2-3; D gene: TRBD1; V gene: TRBV5-1; clone size: many; CDR3 DNA: TGCGCCAGCAGCCCGGGACAGGGATCCACAGATACGCAGTATTTT; CDR3 protein: CASSPGQGSTDTQYF
J gene: TRBJ2-5; D gene: TRBD2; V gene: TRBV28; clone size: few; CDR3 DNA: TGTGCCAGCAGTTCCCTCACTAGCGGGCAAGAGACCCAGTACTTC; CDR3 protein: CASSSLTSGQETQYF
J gene: TRBJ1-4; D gene: NA; V gene: TRBV4-1; clone size: NA; CDR3 DNA: TGCGCCAGCAGCCAAGATCAATGGGTAACAGATGGAAAACTGTTTTTT; CDR3 protein: CASSQDQWVTDGKLFF
J gene: TRBJ2-3; D gene: TRBD2; V gene: TRBV4-1; clone size: NA; CDR3 DNA: TGCGCCAGCAGCCAAGATCCCCCCGGACTAGCGGGGTTAAATACGCAGTATTTT; CDR3 protein: CASSQDPPGLAGLNTQYF
J gene: TRBJ2-1; D gene: NA; V gene: TRBV4-2; clone size: NA; CDR3 DNA: TGTGCCAGCAGCCAAGAGGGGATCCCCGAGCAGTTCTTC; CDR3 protein: CASSQEGIPEQFF
J gene: TRBJ1-2; D gene: TRBD1; V gene: TRBV12-3/TRBV12-4; clone size: many; CDR3 DNA: TGTGCCAGCAGCGTCCCGGGACAGCTATATGGCTACACCTTC; CDR3 protein: CASSVPGQLYGYTF
J gene: TRBJ1-5; D gene: NA; V gene: TRBV28; clone size: few; CDR3 DNA: TGTGCCAGCAGTCTCAGGGATCAGCCCCAGCATTTT; CDR3 protein: CASSLRDQPQHF
J gene: TRBJ2-1; D gene: NA; V gene: TRBV5-6; clone size: few; CDR3 DNA: TGTGCCAGCAGCGCCCTTGGGGAGCAGTTCTTC; CDR3 protein: CASSALGEQFF
J gene: TRBJ1-1; D gene: TRBD1; V gene: TRBV5-8; clone size: NA; CDR3 DNA: TGTGCCAGCAGCTTAACACAGGGGGCCCCTCCAAAAGCTTTCTTT; CDR3 protein: CASSLTQGAPPKAFF
J gene: TRBJ2-2; D gene: NA; V gene: TRBV6-5; clone size: many; CDR3 DNA: TGTGCCAGCGTGGAGGGGAACACCGGGGAGCTGTTTTTT; CDR3 protein: CASVEGNTGELFF
J gene: TRBJ1-6; D gene: NA; V gene: TRBV5-1; clone size: few; CDR3 DNA: TGCGCCAGCAGCTGGAAATCCGATTCACCCCTCCACTTT; CDR3 protein: CASSWKSDSPLHF
J gene: TRBJ1-6; D gene: NA; V gene: TRBV2; clone size: NA; CDR3 DNA: TGTGCCAGCACAAGTCCAGCAGCCGGGGGACCCCTCCACTTT; CDR3 protein: CASTSPAAGGPLHF
J gene: TRBJ1-1; D gene: NA; V gene: TRBV28; clone size: few; CDR3 DNA: TGTGCCAGCAGTTTGTGGAACACTGAAGCTTTCTTT; CDR3 protein: CASSLWNTEAFF
J gene: TRBJ1-2; D gene: TRBD1; V gene: TRBV6-5; clone size: NA; CDR3 DNA: TGTGCCAGCAGTAAGACAGGGGGCACGTATGGCTACACCTTC; CDR3 protein: CASSKTGGTYGYTF
J gene: TRBJ2-1; D gene: NA; V gene: TRBV6-2/TRBV6-3; clone size: NA; CDR3 DNA: TGTGCCAGCAGTTACGGGTGGGAGCAGTTCTTC; CDR3 protein: CASSYGWEQFF
J gene: TRBJ2-7; D gene: TRBD1; V gene: TRBV7-6; clone size: many; CDR3 DNA: TGTGCCAGCAGCTTAGAGCAGGGGGTGAGGTACGAGCAGTACTTC; CDR3 protein: CASSLEQGVRYEQYF
J gene: TRBJ2-7; D gene: NA; V gene: TRBV20-1; clone size: few; CDR3 DNA: TGCAGTGCTAGAGAATCGGCTGCTCGCTACGAGCAGTACTTC; CDR3 protein: CSARESAARYEQYF
J gene: TRBJ1-5; D gene: NA; V gene: TRBV6-2/TRBV6-3; clone size: NA; CDR3 DNA: TGTGCCAGCAGTTACGTCAGGAACTTCGGTCAGCCCCAGCATTTT; CDR3 protein: CASSYVRNFGQPQHF
J gene: TRBJ2-3; D gene: TRBD1; V gene: TRBV29-1; clone size: few; CDR3 DNA: TGCAGCGCCGACCCGGGACAGGGAGGTGATACGCAGTATTTT; CDR3 protein: CSADPGQGGDTQYF
J gene: TRBJ1-2; D gene: NA; V gene: TRBV10-3; clone size: many; CDR3 DNA: TGTGCCATCAACCCCGACGGATCCAACTATGGCTACACCTTC; CDR3 protein: CAINPDGSNYGYTF
J gene: TRBJ1-1; D gene: TRBD1; V gene: TRBV24-1; clone size: NA; CDR3 DNA: TGTGCCACCAGTGAAGCAGGGGGCACTGAAGCTTTCTTT; CDR3 protein: CATSEAGGTEAFF
J gene: TRBJ2-7; D gene: NA; V gene: TRBV15; clone size: many; CDR3 DNA: TGTGCCACCAGCAGAGGAGGGGCCGAACACTCCTACGAGCAGTACTTC; CDR3 protein: CATSRGGAEHSYEQYF
J gene: TRBJ1-3; D gene: NA; V gene: TRBV7-9; clone size: many; CDR3 DNA: TGTGCCAGCAGCTTACACGGAAACACCATATATTTT; CDR3 protein: CASSLHGNTIYF
J gene: TRBJ2-3; D gene: NA; V gene: TRBV6-2/TRBV6-3; clone size: few; CDR3 DNA: TGTGCCAGCAGTTACCGGGCTAGCCCGCAGTATTTT; CDR3 protein: CASSYRASPQYF
J gene: TRBJ2-5; D gene: TRBD2; V gene: TRBV4-1; clone size: many; CDR3 DNA: TGCGCCAGCAGCCAACCTGGGACTAGCTCTGAGACCCAGTACTTC; CDR3 protein: CASSQPGTSSETQYF
J gene: TRBJ2-1; D gene: TRBD1; V gene: TRBV20-1; clone size: NA; CDR3 DNA: TGCAGGGCGACAGGGTGGAATGAGCAGTTCTTC; CDR3 protein: CRATGWNEQFF
J gene: TRBJ2-3; D gene: NA; V gene: TRBV20-1; clone size: NA; CDR3 DNA: TGCAGTGCTCCCGCCCAACACCCCCCAGATACGCAGTATTTT; CDR3 protein: CSAPAQHPPDTQYF